The 11 T cell receptor beta chains reported below all come from one sample, sequenced in a study of response to subunit inactivated influenza vaccine (dated by TCRdb to about 2018). Library preparation employed RT-PCR. TCRdb shows the sequencer as Illumina HiSeq 2500. TCRdb reanalyzed the raw reads on its own, using fastp at Q25 for trimming and MiXCR for clone calling, and kept in-frame beta chains. Rows with a matching CDR3 protein are joined into one entry that keeps the most common DNA and genes. The sample data list roughly 500,000 distinct CDR3 sequences, and approximately 17% of these were observed just once. The biggest ten clones account for 3% of the sample. The sample here was CD4+ T cells sorted from PBMCs, taken around 25 months after vaccination. Receptor source: a man between 45 and 75 years old who received an inactivated influenza vaccine. Donor details come from another sample of the same person, matched by shared clones.

This clonotype was recorded at least ten times. The chain carries TRBV15 and TRBJ2-2; TRBD1 might be the D (6 bases). The germline V gene has CDR1 LNHNV and CDR2 YYDKDF (reference sequence). Trimming removed 2 bases from V and 6 bases from J, with 7 bases in between. CDR3 length equals 13 residues. CDR3 in DNA: TGTGCCACCAGCAGACAGGGGTCCGGGGAGCTGTTTTTT. Its translation: CATSRQGSGELFF.

V usage is TRBV4-1 and J usage is TRBJ2-1; D is unclear. V gave up 5 bases and J gave up 2 bases, with 7 bases separating them. The germline V gene has CDR1 MGHRA and CDR2 YSYEKL. CDR3 length: 13 amino acids. DNA for the CDR3: TGCGCCAGCAGCAGGACCCCCTACAATGAGCAGTTCTTC. It specifies CASSRTPYNEQFF.

The chain recombines TRBV12-3 or TRBV12-4 with TRBJ1-1, with 9 positions matching TRBD1. Losses at the gene ends were 2 bases for V and 0 bases for J; bases not matched to a gene: 1. The CDR3 extends over 15 amino acids. CDR3 in amino acids: CASSLRTGVNTEAFF. The CDR3 DNA follows: TGTGCCAGCAGTTTACGGACAGGGGTGAACACTGAAGCTTTCTTT.

In this sample, this clonotype turned up a few times. The chain uses TRBV6-1 and TRBJ2-7; 7 bases line up with TRBD1. In germline, CDR1 is MNHNS, CDR2 SASEGT. This CDR3 contains 14 residues. The junction had 7 bases not matched to a gene; V was cut back by 5 bases and J by 3 bases. Here the CDR3 reads CASSQYRGSYEQYF. CDR3 coding DNA: TGTGCCAGCAGTCAATACAGGGGAAGCTACGAGCAGTACTTC.

J is TRBJ1-6 and V is TRBV7-9; D not certain. Trimming removed 5 bases from V and 10 bases from J, with 18 bases in between. The CDR3 runs 15 residues. Germline CDR1 and CDR2: SEHNR and FQNEAQ (reference sequence). The CDR3 spells CASSEEYRRDSPLHF. For the CDR3, the DNA is TGTGCCAGCAGCGAAGAATACCGTCGAGACTCACCCCTCCACTTT. The full variable domain, completed using reference TRBV7-9 and TRBJ1-6, is DTGVSQNPRHKITKRGQNVTFRCDPISEHNRLYWYRQTLGQGPEFLTYFQNEAQLEKSRLLSDRFSAERPKGSFSTLEIQRTEQGDSAMYLCASSEEYRRDSPLHFGNGTRLTVT.

The gene calls are TRBV20-1 and TRBJ2-7; tentative D call: TRBD2 (5 bases). CDR1 DFQATT and CDR2 SNEGSKA come from the germline V gene (reference sequence). V lost 3 bases to trimming and J lost 5 bases, with 11 bases between them. This CDR3 has 12 residues. DNA of the CDR3: TGCAGTGCTAGTAGTTTCGGGAACGAGCAGTACTTC. It yields the protein CSASSFGNEQYF.

This clonotype was seen a few times. This sequence joins TRBV4-2 and TRBJ2-4; D possibly corresponds to TRBD2 (6 bases). From germline, CDR1 is LGHNA and CDR2 YNFKEQ. CDR3 length: 16 amino acids. V was cut by 0 bases and J by 3 bases, with 12 bases left in between. CDR3 coding DNA: TGTGCCAGCAGCCAAGATCCGTCTAGCGTCAAAAACATTCAGTACTTC. Amino acid sequence: CASSQDPSSVKNIQYF.

V and J are TRBV10-3 and TRBJ2-4; 8 positions agree with TRBD2. Losses at the gene ends were 0 bases for V and 1 base for J; bases not matched to a gene: 14. Germline-derived CDR1 and CDR2 are ENHRY and SYGVKD. This CDR3 spans 20 amino acids. This chain's CDR3 is CAISESLVAGGGRAKNIQYF. The CDR3 DNA follows: TGTGCCATCAGTGAGTCATTGGTGGCGGGAGGTGGACGTGCCAAAAACATTCAGTACTTC.

This clonotype was recorded a few times. The chain links TRBV5-1 to TRBJ1-6, with TRBD1 matching over 8 bases. This CDR3 region has 15 residues. The V gene's germline CDR1 is SGHRS and CDR2 YFSETQ. The V gene end was trimmed by 4 bases and the J gene end by 4 bases; junction bases not matched to a gene: 4. The CDR3 is CASSPGQGYNSPLHF. The CDR3 coding sequence is TGCGCCAGCAGCCCTGGACAGGGATATAATTCACCCCTCCACTTT.

The chain employs TRBV24-1 and TRBJ2-1; 10 nucleotides match TRBD2. Germline lookup yields CDR1 KGHDR and CDR2 SFDVKD. V gave up 2 bases and J gave up 8 bases; unmatched junction bases: 5. The CDR3 has 15 amino acids. The chain's CDR3 is CATSDSGLALDEQFF. CDR3 bases: TGTGCCACCAGTGATTCGGGACTAGCGTTGGATGAGCAGTTCTTC.

This clonotype was detected a few times. The chain links TRBV4-1 to TRBJ2-2, with TRBD1 matching 7 bases. Germline CDR1 is MGHRA and CDR2 is YSYEKL. This CDR3 region has 16 residues. After removal of 1 base from V and 6 bases from J, the junction contained 8 bases not matched to a gene. The chain's CDR3 is CASSQGRQGSAGELFF. CDR3 in DNA: TGCGCCAGCAGCCAAGGACGACAGGGCAGTGCCGGGGAGCTGTTTTTT.